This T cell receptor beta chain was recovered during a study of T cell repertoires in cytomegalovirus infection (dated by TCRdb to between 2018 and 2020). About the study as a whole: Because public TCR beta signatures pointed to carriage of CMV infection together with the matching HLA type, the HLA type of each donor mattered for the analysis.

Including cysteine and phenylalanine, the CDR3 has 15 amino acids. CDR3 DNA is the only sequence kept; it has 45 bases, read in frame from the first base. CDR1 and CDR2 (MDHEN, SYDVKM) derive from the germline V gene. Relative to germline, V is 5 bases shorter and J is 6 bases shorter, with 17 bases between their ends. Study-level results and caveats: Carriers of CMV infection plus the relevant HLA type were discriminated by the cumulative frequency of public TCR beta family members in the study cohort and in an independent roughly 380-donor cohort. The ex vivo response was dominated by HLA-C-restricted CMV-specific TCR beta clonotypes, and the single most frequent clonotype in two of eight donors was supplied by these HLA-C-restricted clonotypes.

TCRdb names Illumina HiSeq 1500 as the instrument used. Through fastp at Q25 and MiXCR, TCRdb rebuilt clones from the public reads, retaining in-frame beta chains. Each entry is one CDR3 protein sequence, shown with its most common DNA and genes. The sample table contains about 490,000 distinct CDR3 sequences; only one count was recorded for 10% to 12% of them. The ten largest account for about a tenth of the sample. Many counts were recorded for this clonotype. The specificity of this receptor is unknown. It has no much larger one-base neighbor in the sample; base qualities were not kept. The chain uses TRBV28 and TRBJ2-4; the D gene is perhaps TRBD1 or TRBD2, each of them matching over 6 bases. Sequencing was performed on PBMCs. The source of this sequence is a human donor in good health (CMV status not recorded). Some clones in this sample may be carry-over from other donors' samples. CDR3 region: CASSSGSGAGNIQYF. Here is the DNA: TGTGCCAGCAGTAGTGGGTCGGGGGCGGGAAACATTCAGTACTTC. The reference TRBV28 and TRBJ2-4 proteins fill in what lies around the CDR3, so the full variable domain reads DVKVTQSSRYLVKRTGEKVFLECVQDMDHENMFWYRQDPGLGLRLIYFSYDVKMKEKGDIPEGYSVSREKKERFSLILESASTNQTSMYLCASSSGSGAGNIQYFGAGTRLSVL.